A selection of T cell receptor beta chains follows, all from one sample in a study of control samples from healthy donors and cancer patients. The data were produced by immunoSEQ multiplex PCR, yet TCRdb's version contains in-frame clones alone and is incomplete. The profile shows 170,000 or so clones, about 94% of them singletons. Sequencing was carried out using blood. The receptors originated from a woman aged 40 to 50 in good health. Each CDR3 is given with its conserved first and last residue. Fields, in order: D gene, V gene, clone size, J gene, CDR3 protein, CDR3 DNA. D genes are given only for firm matches. A row's size may be missing; if present it is once, few, many or a size class.

TRBD1	TRBV10-3	.	TRBJ1-5	CAIKTGEDGNQPQHF	TGTGCCATTAAAACAGGGGAAGATGGCAATCAGCCCCAGCATTTT
TRBD1	TRBV19	.	TRBJ1-5	CASSPGTGTQPQHF	TGTGCCAGTAGCCCCGGGACAGGGACTCAGCCCCAGCATTTT
.	TRBV9	.	TRBJ1-3	CASSSGHTSSGNTIYF	TGTGCCAGCAGCTCGGGACACACTAGCTCTGGAAACACCATATATTTT
.	TRBV12-3/TRBV12-4	.	TRBJ1-1	CASSFREATEAFF	TGTGCCAGCAGTTTCCGGGAGGCCACTGAAGCTTTCTTT
TRBD1	TRBV15	.	TRBJ2-3	CATSSTTTGYGDTQYF	TGTGCCACCAGCAGTACAACGACAGGGTATGGGGATACGCAGTATTTT
.	TRBV20-1	.	TRBJ1-1	CSAIEQGRNTEAFF	TGCAGTGCTATTGAACAGGGACGGAACACTGAAGCTTTCTTT
.	TRBV7-9	.	TRBJ1-3	CASSFERRLSGNTIYF	TGTGCCAGCAGCTTCGAACGGCGCCTTTCTGGAAACACCATATATTTT
.	TRBV7-6	.	TRBJ1-3	CASSRIAGDGFGNTIYF	TGTGCCAGCAGCCGCATCGCCGGGGATGGATTCGGAAACACCATATATTTT
.	TRBV6-1	.	TRBJ2-7	CASSERGRPGYEQYF	TGTGCCAGCAGTGAAAGGGGCCGGCCGGGGTACGAGCAGTACTTC
.	TRBV7-3	once	TRBJ2-7	CASSLSGVSYEQYF	TGTGCCAGCAGCTTATCTGGTGTTTCCTACGAGCAGTACTTC
.	TRBV9	.	TRBJ1-2	CASSVVVGGQTRGYTF	TGTGCCAGCAGCGTAGTCGTGGGTGGGCAGACGCGGGGCTACACCTTC
.	TRBV4-2	few	TRBJ1-1	CASSQMSGVGTEAFF	TGTGCCAGCAGCCAAATGTCAGGGGTGGGCACTGAAGCTTTCTTT
.	TRBV3-1/TRBV3-2	.	TRBJ1-3	CASSQEGGNTIYF	TGTGCCAGCAGCCAAGAAGGAGGAAACACCATATATTTT
TRBD1	TRBV5-1	.	TRBJ1-2	CASTPGQGGGYTF	TGCGCCAGCACCCCCGGACAGGGGGGGGGCTACACCTTC
.	TRBV7-6	.	TRBJ1-6	CASSSYDLSGERRSPNSPLHF	TGTGCCAGCAGCTCATACGACTTATCAGGGGAGCGACGCAGTCCAAATTCACCCCTCCACTTT
.	TRBV12-3/TRBV12-4	.	TRBJ2-2	CASLEANTGELFF	TGTGCCAGCCTGGAGGCGAACACCGGGGAGCTGTTTTTT
.	TRBV7-7	.	TRBJ2-5	CASSAQGGETQYF	TGTGCTAGCAGCGCGCAGGGTGGAGAGACCCAGTACTTC
.	TRBV2	.	TRBJ1-2	CASRGRINYGYTF	TGTGCCAGCAGAGGGAGGATTAACTATGGCTACACCTTC
.	TRBV28	.	TRBJ1-2	CASSTNRAGYGYTF	TGTGCCAGCAGCACAAACCGGGCCGGCTATGGCTACACCTTC
TRBD1	TRBV19	.	TRBJ2-4	CASSMGRQGSAKNIQYF	TGTGCCAGTAGCATGGGGCGACAGGGTTCAGCCAAAAACATTCAGTACTTC
.	TRBV19	.	TRBJ1-5	CASSRSGDRRTQPQHF	TGTGCCAGTAGTAGATCTGGAGACAGGAGAACTCAGCCCCAGCATTTT
.	TRBV12-5	once	TRBJ1-1	CAGSLGNTEAFF	TGTGCTGGCTCTCTCGGGAACACTGAAGCTTTCTTT
TRBD1	TRBV7-2	.	TRBJ1-5	CASSPGTGKNQPQHF	TGTGCCAGCAGCCCGGGGACAGGGAAAAATCAGCCCCAGCATTTT
.	TRBV27	.	TRBJ1-5	CASSKRTQIPNQPQHF	TGTGCCAGCAGTAAGAGGACCCAAATCCCCAATCAGCCCCAGCATTTT
.	TRBV11-3	.	TRBJ1-6	CASSLDAGQNSPLHF	TGTGCCAGCAGCTTAGATGCAGGACAGAATTCACCCCTCCACTTT
.	TRBV4-2	.	TRBJ1-4	CASSQAPGTKKEKLFF	TGTGCCAGCAGCCAAGCTCCCGGGACCAAAAAAGAAAAACTGTTTTTT
.	TRBV10-3	few	TRBJ2-6	CAIKPDRSGANVLTF	TGTGCCATCAAGCCCGACAGGTCTGGGGCCAACGTCCTGACTTTC
.	TRBV7-9	.	TRBJ1-1	CASRSSGSSEAFF	TGTGCCAGCAGATCTTCAGGGAGCAGTGAAGCTTTCTTT
.	TRBV10-3	.	TRBJ1-2	CAISESRERDGYTF	TGTGCCATCAGTGAGTCGAGGGAGAGGGATGGCTACACCTTC
.	TRBV25-1	.	TRBJ1-1	CASSNLRGNTEAFF	TGTGCCAGCAGCAACCTGAGGGGGAACACTGAAGCTTTCTTT
.	TRBV6-5	.	TRBJ1-2	CASSYGVGGPGYTF	TGTGCCAGCAGTTACGGGGTTGGAGGGCCTGGCTACACCTTC